This passage covers 7 T cell receptor beta chains from one sample sequenced in a study of cytomegalovirus exposure and HLA in healthy donors (TCRdb year 2017). Library method: the immunoSEQ multiplex PCR assay. The multiplex PCR relied on a mix of 60 forward primers for TCR Vbeta segments and 13 reverse primers for TCR Jbeta segments. In its TCRdb copy, this immuneACCESS table keeps in-frame sequences only and misses some clones. Where compared with another copy, unresolved V genes explain less than half of these, and the others have no known cause. The sample table lists about 85,000 clones, 80% of them with a count of one. The biggest ten clones account for around 25% of the sample. The material sequenced was PBMCs. These TCRs come from a woman in her fifties or sixties in good health and CMV-seropositive.

The DNA for the CDR3 is TGCGCCAGCAGCTTGGCAGGGACAGAAAAAGCTTTCTTT. This sequence encodes CASSLAGTEKAFF. This chain connects TRBV5-1 to TRBJ1-1; 7 nucleotides align to TRBD1. The CDR3 is made up of 13 amino acids. V was clipped by 0 bases and J by 9 bases; unmatched bases: 5. CDR1 and CDR2 (germline): SGHRS, YFSETQ. The complete variable domain, with remaining parts taken from reference TRBV5-1 and TRBJ1-1, reads KAGVTQTPRYLIKTRGQQVTLSCSPISGHRSVSWYQQTPGQGLQFLFEYFSETQRNKGNFPGRFSGRQFSNSRSEMNVSTLELGDSALYLCASSLAGTEKAFFGQGTRLTVV.

This rearrangement joins TRBV10-1 to TRBJ2-5; 11 positions match TRBD1. This CDR3 region has 16 residues. CDR1 is WNHNN, CDR2 SYGVQD, per germline (reference sequence). V was pared by 5 bases and J by 1 base, with 6 bases of the junction left unmatched. The CDR3 is CASSKGQGALQETQYF. CDR3 DNA sequence: TGCGCCAGCAGTAAAGGACAGGGGGCCCTCCAAGAGACCCAGTACTTC.

V gene TRBV5-1 combines with J gene TRBJ1-5, with D possibly being TRBD1 (5 bases). Germline values: CDR1 SGHRS, CDR2 YFSETQ. V lost 0 bases and J lost 6, with 13 bases in between. The CDR3 is made up of 15 amino acids. The CDR3 DNA sequence: TGCGCCAGCAGCTTGGAGGGGTCGGGTTTTCAGCCCCAGCATTTT. Residues: CASSLEGSGFQPQHF.

This clone came up once. The chain carries TRBV7-2 and TRBJ2-3; the D gene is possibly TRBD1 (6 bases). Trimming shortened V by 1 base and J by 4 bases, and 9 bases separated the two germline ends. This CDR3 contains 14 residues. CDR1 and CDR2 (germline): SGHTA, FQGNSA. The chain's CDR3 is CASSLDRVADTQYF. In DNA form, the CDR3 reads TGTGCCAGCAGCTTAGACAGGGTCGCAGATACGCAGTATTTT. Complete variable domain (other parts from reference TRBV7-2 and TRBJ2-3): GAGVSQSPSNKVTEKGKDVELRCDPISGHTALYWYRQSLGQGLEFLIYFQGNSAPDKSGLPSDRFSAERTGGSVSTLTIQRTQQEDSAVYLCASSLDRVADTQYFGPGTRLTVL.

This clone appeared once. The chain joins TRBV5-6 to TRBJ1-4, with TRBD1 identical over 11 bases. Germline loops: CDR1 SGHDT, CDR2 YYEEEE. The CDR3 runs 14 residues. J gave up 7 bases and V 4 bases, and 3 bases lay outside the gene matches. The CDR3 DNA follows: TGTGCCAGCAGCCTGGACAGGGGGCGTGAAAAACTGTTTTTT. It codes for CASSLDRGREKLFF.

This chain connects TRBV7-8 to TRBJ1-2; 7 bases map to TRBD1. This CDR3 is 14 amino acids long. V shed 1 base, J shed 3 bases, and the junction held 2 bases outside the gene matches. Germline V gives CDR1 SGHVS, CDR2 FQNEAQ. The CDR3 loop is CASSLVTGDYGYTF. Written as DNA, the CDR3 is TGTGCCAGCAGCTTAGTAACAGGGGACTATGGCTACACCTTC.

The chain has TRBV7-9 and TRBJ2-4; TRBD1 is a possible D gene (5 bases). Germline V gives CDR1 SEHNR, CDR2 FQNEAQ (reference sequence). This CDR3 contains 14 residues. Between the trimmed V and J ends, which lost 6 bases and 1 base, there was a span of 10 bases. This chain's CDR3 is CASSSRVAKNIQYF. DNA of the CDR3: TGTGCCAGCAGTTCCAGGGTGGCCAAAAACATTCAGTACTTC.